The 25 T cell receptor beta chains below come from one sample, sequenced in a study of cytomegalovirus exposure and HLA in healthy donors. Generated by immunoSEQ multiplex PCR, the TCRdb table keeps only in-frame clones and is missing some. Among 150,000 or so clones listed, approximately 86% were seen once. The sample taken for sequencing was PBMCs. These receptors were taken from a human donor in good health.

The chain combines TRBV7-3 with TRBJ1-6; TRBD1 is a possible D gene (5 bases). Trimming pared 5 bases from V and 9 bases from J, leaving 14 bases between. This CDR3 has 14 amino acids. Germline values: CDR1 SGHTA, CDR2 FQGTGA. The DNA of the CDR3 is TGTGCCAGCAGCCGAAATAACGGGGGTTCACCCCTCCACTTT. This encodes CASSRNNGGSPLHF.

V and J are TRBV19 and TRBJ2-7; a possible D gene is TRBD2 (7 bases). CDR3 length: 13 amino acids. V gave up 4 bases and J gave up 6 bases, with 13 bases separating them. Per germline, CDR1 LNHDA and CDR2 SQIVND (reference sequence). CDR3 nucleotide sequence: TGTGCCAGTAGTAACTTCGGGGGGCTCGAGCAGTACTTC. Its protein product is CASSNFGGLEQYF. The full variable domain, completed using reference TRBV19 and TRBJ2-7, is DGGITQSPKYLFRKEGQNVTLSCEQNLNHDAMYWYRQDPGQGLRLIYYSQIVNDFQKGDIAEGYSVSREKKESFPLTVTSAQKNPTAFYLCASSNFGGLEQYFGPGTRLTVT.

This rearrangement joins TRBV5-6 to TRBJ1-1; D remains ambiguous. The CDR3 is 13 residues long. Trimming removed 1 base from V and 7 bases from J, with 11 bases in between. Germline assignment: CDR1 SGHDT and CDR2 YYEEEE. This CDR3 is CASSLLGVLEAFF. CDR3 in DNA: TGTGCCAGCAGCTTGCTAGGCGTCCTTGAAGCTTTCTTT. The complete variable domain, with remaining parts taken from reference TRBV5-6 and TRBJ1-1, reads DAGVTQSPTHLIKTRGQQVTLRCSPKSGHDTVSWYQQALGQGPQFIFQYYEEEERQRGNFPDRFSGHQFPNYSSELNVNALLLGDSALYLCASSLLGVLEAFFGQGTRLTVV.

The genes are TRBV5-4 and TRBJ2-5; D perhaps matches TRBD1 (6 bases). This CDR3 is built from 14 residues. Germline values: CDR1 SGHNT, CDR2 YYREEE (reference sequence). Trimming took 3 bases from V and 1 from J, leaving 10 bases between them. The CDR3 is CASSSGHLQETQYF. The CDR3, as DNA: TGTGCCAGCAGCTCGGGACACCTCCAAGAGACCCAGTACTTC.

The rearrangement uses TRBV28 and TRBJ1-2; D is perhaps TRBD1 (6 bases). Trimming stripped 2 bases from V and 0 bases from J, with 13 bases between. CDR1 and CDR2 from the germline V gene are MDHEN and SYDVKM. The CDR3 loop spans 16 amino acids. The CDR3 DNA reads TGTGCCAGCAGTTTAGGTTCGGACAGAGCTAACTATGGCTACACCTTC. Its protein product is CASSLGSDRANYGYTF.

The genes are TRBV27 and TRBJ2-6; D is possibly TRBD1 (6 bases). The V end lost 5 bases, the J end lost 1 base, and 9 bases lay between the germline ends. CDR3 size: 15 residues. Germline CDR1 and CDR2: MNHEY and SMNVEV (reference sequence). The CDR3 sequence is CASSGTGSGANVLTF. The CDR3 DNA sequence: TGTGCCAGCAGTGGAACAGGGTCTGGGGCCAACGTCCTGACTTTC.

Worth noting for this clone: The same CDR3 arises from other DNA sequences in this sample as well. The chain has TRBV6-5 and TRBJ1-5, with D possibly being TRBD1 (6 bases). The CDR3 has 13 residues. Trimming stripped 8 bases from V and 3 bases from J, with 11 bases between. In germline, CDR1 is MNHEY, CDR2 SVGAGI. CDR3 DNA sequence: TGTGCCAGCCGGGGACAACTCAATCAGCCCCAGCATTTT. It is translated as CASRGQLNQPQHF.

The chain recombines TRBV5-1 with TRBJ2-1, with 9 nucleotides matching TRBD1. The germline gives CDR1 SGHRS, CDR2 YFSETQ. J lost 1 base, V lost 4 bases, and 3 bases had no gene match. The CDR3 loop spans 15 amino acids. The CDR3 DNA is TGCGCCAGCAGCAGACAGGGGGGGTCCTACAATGAGCAGTTCTTC. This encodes CASSRQGGSYNEQFF.

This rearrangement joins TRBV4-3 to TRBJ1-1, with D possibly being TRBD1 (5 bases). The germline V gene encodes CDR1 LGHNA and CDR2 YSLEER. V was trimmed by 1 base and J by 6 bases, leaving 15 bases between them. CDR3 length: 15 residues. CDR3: CASSQGMGGYSEAFF. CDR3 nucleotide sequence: TGCGCCAGCAGCCAAGGAATGGGGGGGTACTCTGAAGCTTTCTTT.

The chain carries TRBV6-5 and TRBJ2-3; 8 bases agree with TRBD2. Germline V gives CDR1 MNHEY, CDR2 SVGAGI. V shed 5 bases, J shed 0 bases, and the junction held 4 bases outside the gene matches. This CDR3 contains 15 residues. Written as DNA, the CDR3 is TGTGCCAGCAGTCGTAGCGGGGAAAGCACAGATACGCAGTATTTT. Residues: CASSRSGESTDTQYF.

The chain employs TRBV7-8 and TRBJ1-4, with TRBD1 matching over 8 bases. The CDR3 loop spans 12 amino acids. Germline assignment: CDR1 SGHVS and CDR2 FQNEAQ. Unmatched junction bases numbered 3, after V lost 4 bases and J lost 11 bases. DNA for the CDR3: TGTGCCAGCAGCTCAAACAGGGGGAAACTGTTTTTT. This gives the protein CASSSNRGKLFF.

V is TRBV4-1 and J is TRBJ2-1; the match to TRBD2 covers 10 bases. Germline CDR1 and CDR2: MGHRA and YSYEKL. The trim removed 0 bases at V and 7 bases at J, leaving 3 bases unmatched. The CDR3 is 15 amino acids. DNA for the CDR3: TGCGCCAGCAGCCAAGAACCGGGACTAGCGAATGAGCAGTTCTTC. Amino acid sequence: CASSQEPGLANEQFF.

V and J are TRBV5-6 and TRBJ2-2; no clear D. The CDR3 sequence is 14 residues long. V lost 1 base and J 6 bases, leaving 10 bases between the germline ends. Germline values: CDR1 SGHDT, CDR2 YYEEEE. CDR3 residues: CASSLKFSSGELFF. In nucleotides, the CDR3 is TGTGCCAGCAGCTTGAAATTTAGCTCCGGGGAGCTGTTTTTT.

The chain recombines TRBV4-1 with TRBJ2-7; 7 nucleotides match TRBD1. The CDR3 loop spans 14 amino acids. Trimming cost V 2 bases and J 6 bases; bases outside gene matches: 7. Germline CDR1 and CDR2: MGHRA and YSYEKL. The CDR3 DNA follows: TGCGCCAGCAGCCAACCCAGACAGGGCTCCGAGCAGTACTTC. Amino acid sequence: CASSQPRQGSEQYF.

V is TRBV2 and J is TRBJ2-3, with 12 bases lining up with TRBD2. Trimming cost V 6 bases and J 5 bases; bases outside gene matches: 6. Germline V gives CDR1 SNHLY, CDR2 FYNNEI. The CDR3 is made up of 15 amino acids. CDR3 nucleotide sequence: TGTGCCAGCAGCAGACTAGCGGGAGAATTAGATACGCAGTATTTT. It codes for CASSRLAGELDTQYF. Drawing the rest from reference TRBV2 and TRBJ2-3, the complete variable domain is EPEVTQTPSHQVTQMGQEVILRCVPISNHLYFYWYRQILGQKVEFLVSFYNNEISEKSEIFDDQFSVERPDGSNFTLKIRSTKLEDSAMYFCASSRLAGELDTQYFGPGTRLTVL.

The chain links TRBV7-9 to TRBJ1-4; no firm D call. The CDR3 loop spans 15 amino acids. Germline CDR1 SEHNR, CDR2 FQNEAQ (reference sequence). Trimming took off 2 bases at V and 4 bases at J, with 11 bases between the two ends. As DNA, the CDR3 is TGTGCCAGCAGCTTAACCTCGTTAGATAATGAAAAACTGTTTTTT. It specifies CASSLTSLDNEKLFF.

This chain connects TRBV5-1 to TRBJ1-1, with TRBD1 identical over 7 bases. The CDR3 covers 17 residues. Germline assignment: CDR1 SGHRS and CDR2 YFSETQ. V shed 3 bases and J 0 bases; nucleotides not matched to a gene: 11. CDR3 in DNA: TGCGCCAGCAGCTCCCGACAGGGAGGAGGGTTGAACACTGAAGCTTTCTTT. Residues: CASSSRQGGGLNTEAFF.

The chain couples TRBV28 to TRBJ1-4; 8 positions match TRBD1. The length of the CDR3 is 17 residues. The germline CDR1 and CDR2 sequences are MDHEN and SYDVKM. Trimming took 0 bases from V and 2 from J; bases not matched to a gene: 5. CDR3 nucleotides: TGTGCCAGCAGTTTATGGAACCAGGGGGCCACTAATGAAAAACTGTTTTTT. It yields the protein CASSLWNQGATNEKLFF.

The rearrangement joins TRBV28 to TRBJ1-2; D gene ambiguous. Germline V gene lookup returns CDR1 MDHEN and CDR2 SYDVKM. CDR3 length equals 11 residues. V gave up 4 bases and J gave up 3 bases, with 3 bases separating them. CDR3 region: CASSSDYGYTF. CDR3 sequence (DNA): TGTGCCAGCAGTTCGGACTATGGCTACACCTTC.

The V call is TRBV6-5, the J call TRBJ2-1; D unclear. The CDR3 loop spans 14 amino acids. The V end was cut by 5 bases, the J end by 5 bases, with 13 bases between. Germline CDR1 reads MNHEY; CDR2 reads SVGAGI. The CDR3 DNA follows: TGTGCCAGCAGTCAATTTAACAGTAACAATGAGCAGTTCTTC. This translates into CASSQFNSNNEQFF.

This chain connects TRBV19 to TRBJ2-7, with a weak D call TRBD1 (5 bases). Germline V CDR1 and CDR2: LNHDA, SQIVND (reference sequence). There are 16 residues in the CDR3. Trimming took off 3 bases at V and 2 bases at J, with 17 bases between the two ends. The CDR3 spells CASSISRQSSAYEQYF. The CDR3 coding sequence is TGTGCCAGTAGTATTTCTAGACAGTCATCAGCCTACGAGCAGTACTTC.

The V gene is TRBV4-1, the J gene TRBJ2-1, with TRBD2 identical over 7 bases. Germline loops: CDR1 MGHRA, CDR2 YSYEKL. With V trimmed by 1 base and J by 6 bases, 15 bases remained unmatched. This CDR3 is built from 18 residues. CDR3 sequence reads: CASSQVGAGLNLGNEQFF. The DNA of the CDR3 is TGCGCCAGCAGCCAAGTGGGAGCGGGACTCAATTTGGGCAATGAGCAGTTCTTC.

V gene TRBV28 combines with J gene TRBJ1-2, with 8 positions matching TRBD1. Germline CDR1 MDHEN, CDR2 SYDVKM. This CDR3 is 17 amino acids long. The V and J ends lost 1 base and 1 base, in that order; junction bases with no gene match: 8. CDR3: CASSLLGQGAGNYGYTF. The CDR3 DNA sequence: TGTGCCAGCAGTTTATTAGGGCAGGGGGCTGGTAACTATGGCTACACCTTC.

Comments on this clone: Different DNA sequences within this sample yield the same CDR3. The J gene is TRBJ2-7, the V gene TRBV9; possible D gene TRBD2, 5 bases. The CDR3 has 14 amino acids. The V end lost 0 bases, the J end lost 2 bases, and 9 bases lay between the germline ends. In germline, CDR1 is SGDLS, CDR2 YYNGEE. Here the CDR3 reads CASSVGGGTYEQYF. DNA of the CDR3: TGTGCCAGCAGCGTAGGAGGAGGCACCTACGAGCAGTACTTC.

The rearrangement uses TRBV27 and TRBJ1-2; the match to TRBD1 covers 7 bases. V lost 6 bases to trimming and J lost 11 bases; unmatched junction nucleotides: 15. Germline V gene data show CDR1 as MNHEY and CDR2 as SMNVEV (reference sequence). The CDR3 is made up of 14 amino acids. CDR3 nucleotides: TGTGCCAGCAGCCCTGGGGGTTTGGGCAGGGGGTACACCTTC. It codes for CASSPGGLGRGYTF.